This T cell receptor beta chain comes out of a study of vaccination effects on CD4 cells after COVID-19 (dated by TCRdb to between 2021 and 2022). Concerning the study at large: Each participant received two doses of an mRNA SARS-CoV-2 vaccine, either BNT162b2 or mRNA-1273. The study compared SARS-CoV-2 spike-specific CD4+ TCR repertoires before and after mRNA vaccination in COVID-19 convalescent patients and infection-naive vaccine recipients. Altogether, approximately 10 COVID-19 convalescent patients and several SARS-CoV-2-naive healthy vaccine recipients made up the full study. The Oncomine TCR Beta short-read assay on an Illumina iSeq 100 was used to sequence cultures from other donors in the study.

The protocol used for the library was the immunoSEQ multiplex PCR assay. DNA from the CD4+ T cells that had been cultured and isolated underwent TCR beta CDR3 sequencing. Turning to the authors' computational methods: Non-productive TCR sequences were discarded, and reads were trimmed to the CDR3 region, with only CDR3s of 7 or more amino acids retained. Antigen-specific clonotypes were identified using the MANAFEST web app by comparison of expansion in peptide wells against reference cultures. To be called positive, a clone needed expansion at FDR<0.05 compared with the reference and with all other wells, an odds ratio greater than 5, and a frequency greater than 0.1% in two replicate wells. A clonotype was called cross-reactive if it was significantly expanded both in SARS-CoV-2 spike wells and in at least one common cold coronavirus spike condition. CDR3 similarity was assessed by Levenshtein distance with the stringdist R package, and unrooted trees were built with ape in R 3.6.1. This immuneACCESS table, as held by TCRdb, lists in-frame sequences with V and J called but not all clones. Of the missing ones, under half trace to an unresolved V gene in checked studies; the others have no known cause. V, J and clone size are those of that table, while D and trimming were read from the DNA. The sample table records roughly 63,000 clones; roughly 80% of these occur just once. 3% to 4% of the sample belongs to the ten largest clones.

To identify antigen-specific CD4+ T cell clonotypes by their expansion, the ViraFEST assay first stimulated PBMC with viral peptide pools and then applied TCR sequencing. After more than 9 days of culture, CD4+ T cells were isolated with the EasySep CD4+ T cell isolation kit. The absence of prior SARS-CoV-2 infection in healthy vaccine recipients was confirmed by negative nucleocapsid antibodies before and after vaccination. Two million PBMC per well were cultured in IMDM with roughly 5% human AB serum, 10 IU/ml IL-2 and gentamicin, plus 10 ug/ml peptides. On days 3 and 7, half of the culture medium was replaced with fresh IL-2-containing medium. Unless noted otherwise, every peptide stimulation condition was grown in triplicate wells. PBMC were separated from whole blood using Ficoll-Paque Plus gradient centrifugation and were then either cryopreserved at -140C or used fresh. The overlapping peptide pools covered the spike proteins of SARS-CoV-2 and of the common cold coronaviruses HCoV-NL63, HCoV-OC43 and HCoV-229E. The QIAamp micro DNA kit was used to extract genomic DNA from the cultured CD4+ T cells.

The CDR3, from cysteine to phenylalanine, totals 17 residues. Only the CDR3 part of the read is kept: 51 bases, read in frame from the first base. The germline V end is reduced by 4 bases and the J end by 1 base; junction bases left unmatched: 5. CDR1 and CDR2 are drawn from the germline V gene (reference sequence): SGHKS, YYEKEE. General findings and caveats noted by the study authors: Both infection-induced and vaccine-induced clones contracted markedly at late post-vaccination timepoints, which is consistent with waning T cell responses. Limitations of the study were the small number of convalescent patients and the absence of early post-infection timepoints. In healthy vaccine recipients, vaccine-induced clones were almost all SARS-CoV-2 mono-reactive, with only 1 of 255 cross-reactive with common cold coronaviruses.

With respect to this clone: There is no known antigen for this receptor. There are no base qualities to consult, and no much larger clone falls within one base.

The clonotype originates from a human donor who received a COVID-19 vaccine. Recombination connected TRBV5-5 to TRBJ1-6, with 10 junctional bases fitting TRBD1. The sample consisted of CD4+ T cells from PBMCs cultured with HCoV-OC43 spike peptides, taken before COVID-19 vaccination. Explained via the paper, the cell subset or site label denotes: HCoV-OC43 spike overlapping peptide pool stimulation. Read as DNA, the sequence is TGTGCCAGCAGCCCGGACAGGGGGGGATCCTATAATTCACCCCTCCACTTT. Its product reads: CASSPDRGGSYNSPLHF.